These 31 T cell receptor beta chains were sequenced from one sample in a study of control samples from healthy donors and cancer patients. Measured with immunoSEQ multiplex PCR; TCRdb has only the in-frame clones, and not every one. In the table there are 35,000 to 40,000 clones, 65% to 85% of which are singletons. Sequenced sample: PBMCs. These receptors came from a woman in her sixties with lung cancer.

This chain links TRBV29-1 with TRBJ1-1; D remains unclear. Germline V gene lookup returns CDR1 SQVTM and CDR2 ANQGSEA. V was clipped by 3 bases and J by 4 bases, with 9 bases between them. The CDR3 length is 12 residues. CDR3 in DNA: TGCAGCGTTGATATAGGTGGCACTGAAGCTTTCTTT. It specifies CSVDIGGTEAFF.

For the CDR3, the DNA is TGTGCCAGCAGTTACGTCTCAGGGACTCTCTATGGCTACACCTTC. It specifies CASSYVSGTLYGYTF. The V and J genes are TRBV6-6 and TRBJ1-2, with D possibly TRBD1 on 5 matching bases. The length of the CDR3 is 15 residues. Trimming removed 2 bases from V and 4 bases from J, with 14 bases in between. Per the germline V gene, CDR1 is MNHNY and CDR2 is SVGAGI (reference sequence).

This rearrangement joins TRBV11-2 to TRBJ2-7; possibly TRBD1 or TRBD2 for D (5 bases each). The germline V gene has CDR1 SGHAT and CDR2 FQNNGV. The germline V and J ends were trimmed by 1 base and 9 bases, with 19 bases remaining between them. This CDR3 has 15 residues. As DNA, the CDR3 is TGTGCCAGCAGCTTAGTGGGACCTCCGGGGTCAGGGCAGTACTTC. As protein: CASSLVGPPGSGQYF.

The chain employs TRBV27 and TRBJ2-3, with 7 positions matching TRBD1. V lost 6 bases to trimming and J lost 2 bases; unmatched junction nucleotides: 5. Germline-derived CDR1 and CDR2 are MNHEY and SMNVEV (reference sequence). The CDR3 runs to 14 residues. The CDR3, as DNA: TGTGCCAGCAGCCGGGACAGAAACACAGATACGCAGTATTTT. Translated: CASSRDRNTDTQYF.

The chain links TRBV4-2 to TRBJ1-1, with 7 bases aligning to TRBD1. The CDR3 consists of 12 residues. Trimming took 4 bases from V and 12 from J; bases not matched to a gene: 8. Germline CDR1 LGHNA, CDR2 YNFKEQ. For the CDR3, the DNA is TGTGCCAGCAGCCTGGACAGGAGTCAAACTTTCTTT. Its translation is CASSLDRSQTFF.

The rearrangement joins TRBV27 to TRBJ2-3; 10 bases are shared with TRBD1. Trimming took 0 bases from V and 2 from J; bases not matched to a gene: 2. Per the germline V gene, CDR1 is MNHEY and CDR2 is SMNVEV (reference sequence). This CDR3 has 16 residues. The CDR3 sequence: CASSLSDRGYTDTQYF. The DNA for the CDR3 is TGTGCCAGCAGTTTATCGGACAGGGGGTACACAGATACGCAGTATTTT.

The CDR3 spells CASCDRQSNTEAFF. The CDR3 nucleotides read TGTGCCAGTTGTGACAGGCAGTCGAACACTGAAGCTTTCTTT. V is TRBV19 and J is TRBJ1-1; the D gene is possibly TRBD1 (6 bases). Trimming removed 8 bases from V and 1 base from J, with 14 bases in between. The germline V gene has CDR1 LNHDA and CDR2 SQIVND (reference sequence). This CDR3 is built from 14 residues.

This chain links TRBV11-3 with TRBJ2-4; D might be TRBD1 (5 bases). The CDR3 has 15 residues. CDR1 SGHNT and CDR2 YENEEA come from the germline V gene. Trimming cost V 1 base and J 7 bases, with 14 bases left between them. The CDR3 loop is CASSLGVGQSNIQYF. DNA of the CDR3: TGTGCCAGCAGCTTAGGAGTGGGGCAGTCGAACATTCAGTACTTC.

The chain has TRBV6-5 and TRBJ2-1; 9 positions match TRBD1. Looked up from germline, CDR1 is MNHEY and CDR2 is SVGAGI. The J segment lost 8 bases and the V segment lost 7 bases, leaving 12 bases of the junction unmatched. The length of the CDR3 is 15 residues. The CDR3 DNA is TGTGCCAGCACTCTACAGGGGGCATACGGCGATGAGCAGTTCTTC. Translation gives CASTLQGAYGDEQFF.

The chain carries TRBV7-3 and TRBJ2-7; D may be TRBD2 (5 bases). This CDR3 spans 14 amino acids. The V end was cut by 2 bases, the J end by 0 bases, with 8 bases between. From germline, CDR1 is SGHTA and CDR2 FQGTGA. DNA for the CDR3: TGTGCCAGCAGCTTATCCGGAGGCTCCTACGAGCAGTACTTC. The encoded protein is CASSLSGGSYEQYF.

The chain links TRBV18 to TRBJ1-3; D is ambiguous. The CDR3 length is 14 residues. V lost 6 bases and J 0 bases, leaving 9 bases between the germline ends. From germline, CDR1 is KGHSH and CDR2 LQKENI. CDR3 region: CASSPVSSGNTIYF. CDR3 nucleotides: TGTGCCAGCTCCCCGGTGAGCTCTGGAAACACCATATATTTT.

The chain couples TRBV24-1 to TRBJ2-2; D is undetermined. The germline gives CDR1 KGHDR, CDR2 SFDVKD. The CDR3 consists of 13 residues. V was trimmed by 4 bases and J by 4 bases, leaving 6 bases between them. CDR3 in DNA: TGTGCCACCAGTGAAGACGCCACCGGGGAGCTGTTTTTT. Residues: CATSEDATGELFF.

The V and J genes are TRBV27 and TRBJ1-2; tentatively, D is TRBD1 (5 bases). This CDR3 spans 13 amino acids. V was trimmed by 2 bases and J by 8 bases, leaving 12 bases between them. Per the germline V gene, CDR1 is MNHEY and CDR2 is SMNVEV (reference sequence). The CDR3 DNA is TGTGCCAGCAGTTTACGCCAGGGTACAGGCTACACCTTC. Protein: CASSLRQGTGYTF.

This sequence joins TRBV7-9 and TRBJ1-4, with D possibly being TRBD1 (5 bases). V lost 3 bases and J lost 8, with 13 bases in between. The CDR3 spans 14 residues. CDR1 and CDR2 (germline): SEHNR, FQNEAQ (reference sequence). The DNA for the CDR3 is TGTGCCAGCAGCTTCGGGACCGCCCTGGAAAAACTGTTTTTT. It encodes CASSFGTALEKLFF.

V gene TRBV14 combines with J gene TRBJ1-1, with 8 positions matching TRBD1. The trim removed 2 bases at V and 0 bases at J, leaving 11 bases unmatched. The CDR3 consists of 18 residues. The germline CDR1 and CDR2 sequences are SGHDN and FVKESK. CDR3 DNA sequence: TGTGCCAGCAGCCAACAAAGGCTGGGACAGGAAGTGAACACTGAAGCTTTCTTT. This translates into CASSQQRLGQEVNTEAFF.

V gene TRBV3-1 (or the pseudogene TRBV3-2) combines with J gene TRBJ2-2; 14 bases agree with TRBD2. J lost 5 bases, V lost 4 bases, and 6 bases had no gene match. This CDR3 has 17 residues. The germline V gene encodes CDR1 LGHDT and CDR2 YNNKEL (reference sequence). The CDR3 DNA sequence: TGTGCCAGCAGCCGGACTAGCGGGGGGATCGGAACCGGGGAGCTGTTTTTT. Translation: CASSRTSGGIGTGELFF.

V and J are TRBV5-6 and TRBJ1-5; D gene unclear. The CDR3 runs 12 residues. Deletions cut 0 bases from V and 4 bases from J, with 2 bases between. Germline V gene lookup returns CDR1 SGHDT and CDR2 YYEEEE. The CDR3 is CASSLGNQPQHF. As DNA, the CDR3 is TGTGCCAGCAGCTTGGGTAATCAGCCCCAGCATTTT.

In this sample, this clone turned up once. The chain recombines TRBV5-5 with TRBJ1-1; 9 bases map to TRBD1. J gave up 3 bases and V 0 bases, and 3 bases lay outside the gene matches. The CDR3 extends over 15 amino acids. Looked up from germline, CDR1 is SGHKS and CDR2 is YYEKEE (reference sequence). This chain's CDR3 is CASSLDRGRYTEAFF. The CDR3 DNA reads as TGTGCCAGCAGCTTGGACAGGGGGCGTTACACTGAAGCTTTCTTT.

This clone has a single count. CDR3 in amino acids: CASRYAGTGGYEQYF. CDR3 sequence (DNA): TGTGCCAGCAGATACGCCGGGACAGGGGGCTACGAGCAGTACTTC. The genes are TRBV7-8 and TRBJ2-7, with 11 bases identical to TRBD1. The CDR3 has 15 amino acids. Losses at the gene ends were 6 bases for V and 3 bases for J; bases not matched to a gene: 7. Germline V gene data show CDR1 as SGHVS and CDR2 as FQNEAQ.

V gene TRBV7-2 combines with J gene TRBJ1-2; D is unresolved. The V end was cut by 1 base, the J end by 4 bases, with 7 bases between. CDR3 length: 13 residues. The germline CDR1 and CDR2 sequences are SGHTA and FQGNSA. Here the CDR3 reads CASSLEGIYGYTF. For the CDR3, the DNA is TGTGCCAGCAGCTTAGAAGGGATCTATGGCTACACCTTC. Variable domain in full (rest from reference TRBV7-2 and TRBJ1-2): GAGVSQSPSNKVTEKGKDVELRCDPISGHTALYWYRQSLGQGLEFLIYFQGNSAPDKSGLPSDRFSAERTGGSVSTLTIQRTQQEDSAVYLCASSLEGIYGYTFGSGTRLTVV.

This clone showed up just a few times. The chain employs TRBV20-1 and TRBJ2-3; 8 bases match TRBD1. Germline-derived CDR1 and CDR2 are DFQATT and SNEGSKA (reference sequence). The J segment lost 1 base and the V segment lost 3 bases, leaving 3 bases of the junction unmatched. The CDR3 contains 14 residues. In nucleotides, the CDR3 is TGCAGTGCTAGTAAGGGACAGGGCACAGATACGCAGTATTTT. The encoded protein is CSASKGQGTDTQYF.

This chain links TRBV2 with TRBJ2-7, with 8 bases identical to TRBD1. The V gene's germline CDR1 is SNHLY and CDR2 FYNNEI. V shed 7 bases, J shed 9 bases, and the junction held 17 bases outside the gene matches. The CDR3 length is 15 residues. As DNA, the CDR3 is TGTGCCAGCACCAGAGGACAGGGAAGTAACCTTGGGCAGTACTTC. It encodes CASTRGQGSNLGQYF.

The chain links TRBV27 to TRBJ1-5; D is unclear. V lost 3 bases and J 5 bases, leaving 11 bases between the germline ends. Germline CDR1 MNHEY, CDR2 SMNVEV (reference sequence). This CDR3 region has 14 residues. CDR3 region: CASSLVRGYQPQHF. The CDR3 bases are TGTGCCAGCAGTTTGGTGAGAGGTTATCAGCCCCAGCATTTT.

This chain joins TRBV12-3 or TRBV12-4 and TRBJ2-7, with a weak D call TRBD1 (5 bases). The CDR3 totals 13 residues. V was clipped by 3 bases and J by 3 bases, with 9 bases between them. CDR3 bases: TGTGCCAGCAGTTTCAGGGCAGGCTACGAGCAGTACTTC. This sequence encodes CASSFRAGYEQYF.

The chain carries TRBV19 and TRBJ2-1; 13 bases align to TRBD2. The CDR3 runs to 16 residues. The germline V gene encodes CDR1 LNHDA and CDR2 SQIVND (reference sequence). The J segment lost 7 bases and the V segment lost 5 bases, leaving 8 bases of the junction unmatched. The CDR3 DNA reads as TGTGCCAGTAGTCCAAGACTAGCGGGAGGTCGAAATGAGCAGTTCTTC. This encodes CASSPRLAGGRNEQFF. The full variable domain, in which reference TRBV19 and TRBJ2-1 provide the parts outside the CDR3, is DGGITQSPKYLFRKEGQNVTLSCEQNLNHDAMYWYRQDPGQGLRLIYYSQIVNDFQKGDIAEGYSVSREKKESFPLTVTSAQKNPTAFYLCASSPRLAGGRNEQFFGPGTRLTVL.

The genes are TRBV15 and TRBJ1-1; no definite D call. Germline V gives CDR1 LNHNV, CDR2 YYDKDF (reference sequence). There are 12 residues in the CDR3. V gave up 0 bases and J gave up 6 bases, with 5 bases separating them. CDR3 in amino acids: CATSRDVAEAFF. The CDR3 DNA sequence: TGTGCCACCAGCAGAGATGTTGCTGAAGCTTTCTTT.

In its sample, this clone was seen once. The chain uses TRBV5-4 and TRBJ1-2; D possibly corresponds to TRBD1 (6 bases). This CDR3 spans 15 amino acids. Germline CDR1 and CDR2: SGHNT and YYREEE (reference sequence). Trimming took 3 bases from V and 1 from J, leaving 13 bases between them. CDR3 nucleotides: TGTGCCAGCAGCTCAGGACAGCAAATTAACTATGGCTACACCTTC. This codes for CASSSGQQINYGYTF.

The chain is built from TRBV4-2 and TRBJ2-1; the D is unclear. Trimming removed 0 bases at V and 3 bases at J, with 6 bases between. The CDR3 contains 14 residues. Germline values: CDR1 LGHNA, CDR2 YNFKEQ. The CDR3 DNA reads TGTGCCAGCAGCCAAGAACCGGGCTACAATGAGCAGTTCTTC. Translated: CASSQEPGYNEQFF.

This clone was counted only a few times. The rearrangement uses TRBV12-3 or TRBV12-4 and TRBJ1-2; 8 bases are a match to TRBD1. CDR3 length equals 13 residues. V dropped 6 bases and J dropped 6; count of bases not matched to a gene: 6. The CDR3 protein is CASSLTGADGYTF. The CDR3 DNA follows: TGTGCCAGCAGCCTGACAGGGGCGGATGGCTACACCTTC.

J is TRBJ2-7 and V is TRBV7-6; perhaps TRBD2 as D (7 bases). The germline V gene encodes CDR1 SGHVS and CDR2 FNYEAQ. The CDR3 contains 14 residues. The V gene lost 5 bases and the J gene lost 6 bases, with 17 bases spanning the gap. This CDR3 is CASSLGGGASEQYF. The CDR3 bases are TGTGCCAGCAGCCTGGGAGGGGGGGCTTCCGAGCAGTACTTC.

The V call is TRBV15, the J call TRBJ2-7; TRBD2 matches at 10 bases. The length of the CDR3 is 14 residues. Losses at the gene ends were 1 base for V and 4 bases for J; bases not matched to a gene: 1. Germline CDR1 is LNHNV and CDR2 is YYDKDF (reference sequence). CDR3: CATSRALAGYEQYF. The CDR3 DNA reads TGTGCCACCAGCAGAGCACTAGCGGGATACGAGCAGTACTTC.